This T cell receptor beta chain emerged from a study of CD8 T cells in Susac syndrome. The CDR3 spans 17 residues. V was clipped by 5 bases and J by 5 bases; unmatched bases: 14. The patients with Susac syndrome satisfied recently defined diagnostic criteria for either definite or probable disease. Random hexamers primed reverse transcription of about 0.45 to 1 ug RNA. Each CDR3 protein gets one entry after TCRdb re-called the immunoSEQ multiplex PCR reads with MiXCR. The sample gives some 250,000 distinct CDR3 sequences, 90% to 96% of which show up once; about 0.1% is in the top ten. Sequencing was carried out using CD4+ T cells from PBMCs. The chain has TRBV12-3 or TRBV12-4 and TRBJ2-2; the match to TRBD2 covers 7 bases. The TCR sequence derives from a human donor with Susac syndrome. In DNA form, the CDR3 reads TGTGCCAGCAGTCTCCTCGGGGCGGGAGAAGGTACCGGGGAGCTGTTTTTT. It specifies CASSLLGAGEGTGELFF.